These 31 T cell receptor beta chains originate from one sample sequenced in a study of spatial heterogeneity in lung cancer. Described time point: sample taken at primary tumor resection. Whole RNA was taken from tumor, nontumor lung or frozen PBMC; it was then sequenced unsorted. TCRdb processed the 5' RACE reads anew with MiXCR; each CDR3 protein has one entry. The sample consists of 26,000 or so distinct CDR3 sequences, roughly 8% of them appearing once. The source was PBMCs, collected at surgery. The origin of the receptors is a female donor with early-stage non-small cell lung cancer.

This clonotype was detected many times. The chain combines TRBV4-2 with TRBJ2-3; TRBD2 matches at 7 bases. The CDR3 has 15 residues. J was trimmed by 4 bases and V by 0 bases; bases with no gene match: 4. Germline lookup yields CDR1 LGHNA and CDR2 YNFKEQ. The CDR3 reads CASSQDNRGADTQYF. CDR3 bases: TGTGCCAGCAGCCAAGATAATCGGGGGGCAGATACGCAGTATTTT.

The chain recombines TRBV19 with TRBJ1-1, with no clear D. This CDR3 is 14 amino acids long. Germline CDR1 and CDR2: LNHDA and SQIVND (reference sequence). V gave up 6 bases and J gave up 2 bases, with 13 bases separating them. The CDR3 is CASRRPLVNTEAFF. The DNA of the CDR3 is TGTGCCAGTAGACGCCCGCTGGTCAACACTGAAGCTTTCTTT.

Ten or more counts support this clonotype. V is TRBV7-8 and J is TRBJ2-3; the D gene could be TRBD1 or TRBD2 (5 bases each). The CDR3 runs 17 residues. Germline V gene sequence: CDR1 SGHVS, CDR2 FQNEAQ. Trimming shortened V by 4 bases and J by 0 bases, and 17 bases separated the two germline ends. As DNA, the CDR3 is TGTGCCAGCAGCTCCCGGGGTGGGGCTGCAAGCACAGATACGCAGTATTTT. Encoded protein: CASSSRGGAASTDTQYF.

This clonotype was observed a handful of times. The gene calls are TRBV27 and TRBJ2-7; TRBD2 agrees at 13 bases. The CDR3 covers 17 residues. V dropped 5 bases and J dropped 4; count of bases not matched to a gene: 11. From germline, CDR1 is MNHEY and CDR2 SMNVEV (reference sequence). In DNA, the CDR3 is TGTGCCAGCAGTCCGGGGACTAGCGGGATACGCCGGTACGAGCAGTACGTC. The encoded protein is CASSPGTSGIRRYEQYV.

Remarks on this clonotype: A read error is possible here, since a much larger clone lies one base away. The conserved final phenylalanine or tryptophan is absent from the CDR3, which likely points to a read error. The chain couples TRBV7-3 to TRBJ1-1; D gene unclear. V was shortened by 6 bases and J by 4 bases, with 12 bases between the two germline ends. The V gene's germline CDR1 is SGHTA and CDR2 FQGTGA. The CDR3 spans 13 residues. Here the CDR3 DNA reads TGTGCCAGCAGACGGAGCGAGGGCACTGAAGCTTTCTCT. It codes for CASRRSEGTEAFS.

This clonotype was detected many times. CDR3 coding DNA: TGTGCCAGCAGAGTTTTGCGTGAGACCCAGTACTTC. Protein: CASRVLRETQYF. V and J are TRBV7-3 and TRBJ2-5, with D uncertain. Germline-derived CDR1 and CDR2 are SGHTA and FQGTGA. Between the trimmed V and J ends, which lost 6 bases and 5 bases, there was a span of 10 bases. This CDR3 contains 12 residues.

This clonotype was seen ten or more times. V usage is TRBV11-2 and J usage is TRBJ2-1; D perhaps matches TRBD1 (5 bases). The CDR3 spans 18 residues. Germline V lookup: CDR1 SGHAT, CDR2 FQNNGV. The V end lost 4 bases, the J end lost 6 bases, and 25 bases lay between the germline ends. CDR3: CASSSLSIRVVARNEQFF. CDR3 nucleotide sequence: TGTGCCAGCAGCTCCCTGTCCATCAGGGTAGTAGCACGCAATGAGCAGTTCTTC.

This clonotype was counted ten times or more. The chain couples TRBV30 to TRBJ2-7, with D possibly being TRBD2 (5 bases). Per germline, CDR1 GTSNPN and CDR2 SVGIG (reference sequence). The V gene lost 5 bases and the J gene lost 6 bases, with 17 bases spanning the gap. The CDR3 totals 13 residues. CDR3 loop: CAWADFLGTEQYF. The CDR3 bases are TGTGCCTGGGCGGACTTTCTAGGTACCGAGCAGTACTTC.

The table lists this clonotype with many counts. In DNA, the CDR3 is TGTGCCAGCAGCTTGGGGGGACCGGTCTACAATGAGCAGTTCTTC. Translation: CASSLGGPVYNEQFF. This chain links TRBV5-6 with TRBJ2-1; the D call may be TRBD1 or TRBD2 (5 bases each). The CDR3 is 15 residues long. The V end lost 0 bases, the J end lost 3 bases, and 10 bases lay between the germline ends. Germline-derived CDR1 and CDR2 are SGHDT and YYEEEE. The full variable domain, completed using reference TRBV5-6 and TRBJ2-1, is DAGVTQSPTHLIKTRGQQVTLRCSPKSGHDTVSWYQQALGQGPQFIFQYYEEEERQRGNFPDRFSGHQFPNYSSELNVNALLLGDSALYLCASSLGGPVYNEQFFGPGTRLTVL.

This clonotype was observed at least ten times. This chain connects TRBV9 to TRBJ2-3; no clear D. Per germline, CDR1 SGDLS and CDR2 YYNGEE. The V gene lost 0 bases and the J gene lost 6 bases, with 11 bases spanning the gap. The CDR3 extends over 14 amino acids. DNA for the CDR3: TGTGCCAGCAGCGTAGACGCGGCGACGGATACGCAGTATTTT. This gives the protein CASSVDAATDTQYF.

The rearrangement joins TRBV6-5 to TRBJ1-1, with 9 bases identical to TRBD1. Trimming removed 0 bases from V and 10 bases from J; junction bases left unmatched: 9. The germline CDR1 and CDR2 sequences are MNHEY and SVGAGI. This CDR3 comprises 15 residues. The CDR3 region is CASSYSGTGRVVAFF. CDR3 DNA sequence: TGTGCCAGCAGTTACTCCGGGACAGGGCGGGTAGTAGCTTTCTTT.

This clonotype was observed a few times. The chain uses TRBV19 and TRBJ1-2, with D perhaps TRBD1 (6 bases). Trimming removed 4 bases at V and 2 bases at J, with 8 bases between. Germline V gene sequence: CDR1 LNHDA, CDR2 SQIVND (reference sequence). This CDR3 spans 13 amino acids. This CDR3 reads CASSNRENYGYTF. DNA for the CDR3: TGTGCCAGTAGTAACAGGGAAAACTATGGCTACACCTTC.

This clonotype showed up just a few times. V and J are TRBV7-9 and TRBJ2-1; D remains unclear. This CDR3 comprises 11 residues. The germline V gene encodes CDR1 SEHNR and CDR2 FQNEAQ (reference sequence). Trimming pared 11 bases from V and 6 bases from J, leaving 11 bases between. The CDR3 here is CAEDGFNEQFF. For the CDR3, the DNA is TGTGCCGAAGACGGCTTCAATGAGCAGTTCTTC.

The V and J genes are TRBV6-2 or TRBV6-3 and TRBJ2-2, with 13 bases aligning to TRBD2. This CDR3 contains 15 residues. In germline, CDR1 is MNHEY, CDR2 SVGEGT. V lost 5 bases and J lost 8; bases outside the gene matches: 5. The CDR3 DNA reads as TGTGCCAGCAGTACATGGACTAGCGGGAGTGGGGAGCTGTTTTTT. Translating it yields CASSTWTSGSGELFF.

The chain joins TRBV20-1 to TRBJ1-2; possible D gene TRBD1, 6 bases. The germline V and J ends were trimmed by 1 base and 13 bases, with 19 bases remaining between them. This CDR3 has 13 amino acids. Germline V lookup: CDR1 DFQATT, CDR2 SNEGSKA (reference sequence). The CDR3 DNA reads as TGCAGTGCTAGAGGCTCCGGGACATTGGTCGGCACCTTC. Its translation: CSARGSGTLVGTF.

The sample holds many counts of this clonotype. The rearrangement joins TRBV13 to TRBJ2-4; possibly TRBD1 or TRBD2 for D (5 bases each). Germline loops: CDR1 PRHDT, CDR2 FYEKMQ (reference sequence). The CDR3 sequence is 15 residues long. V was cut by 5 bases and J by 8 bases, with 19 bases left in between. CDR3: CASSLMGRGRDIQYF. DNA for the CDR3: TGTGCCAGCAGCCTTATGGGACGAGGGCGAGACATTCAGTACTTC.

This clonotype was observed at least ten times. The CDR3: CASSLDRTNEKLFF. CDR3 nucleotide sequence: TGCGCCAGCAGCTTGGACAGAACTAATGAAAAACTGTTTTTT. The chain has TRBV5-1 and TRBJ1-4; D unclear. Germline CDR1 is SGHRS and CDR2 is YFSETQ. The CDR3 covers 14 residues. Deletions cut 0 bases from V and 1 base from J, with 4 bases between.

This clonotype was seen ten or more times. The chain uses TRBV6-1 and TRBJ2-7, with D unclear. Per germline, CDR1 MNHNS and CDR2 SASEGT. V gave up 2 bases and J gave up 4 bases, with 6 bases separating them. This CDR3 has 12 residues. The CDR3 coding sequence is TGTGCCAGCAGTGAATATCGGTACGAGCAGTACTTC. It encodes CASSEYRYEQYF.

A few counts support this clonotype. V usage is TRBV12-3 or TRBV12-4 and J usage is TRBJ1-1; D remains ambiguous. The CDR3 has 12 amino acids. The ends were cut back, 7 bases at V and 1 base at J, with 7 bases in the middle. CDR3 loop: CASTLGNTEAFF. The CDR3 region has the DNA TGTGCCAGCACCTTGGGGAACACTGAAGCTTTCTTT.

V and J are TRBV4-1 and TRBJ2-3, with TRBD2 matching 10 bases. Germline-derived CDR1 and CDR2 are MGHRA and YSYEKL. The CDR3 contains 18 residues. The V gene end was trimmed by 5 bases and the J gene end by 4 bases; junction bases not matched to a gene: 15. The CDR3 DNA follows: TGCGCCAGCAGCGAACGGGCCGGGGCTAGCGGGAGTGCAGATACGCAGTATTTT. It codes for CASSERAGASGSADTQYF.

This chain uses TRBV12-3 or TRBV12-4 with TRBJ2-1; D is ambiguous. The CDR3 spans 11 residues. The germline V and J ends were trimmed by 4 bases and 8 bases, with 6 bases remaining between them. The CDR3, as DNA: TGTGCCAGCAGTTCAGTAGATGAGCAGTTCTTC. It specifies CASSSVDEQFF.

The sample holds many counts of this clonotype. V gene TRBV4-3 combines with J gene TRBJ2-7; D possibly uses TRBD1 or TRBD2 (5 bases each). The CDR3 runs to 14 residues. The V end lost 4 bases, the J end lost 1 base, and 11 bases lay between the germline ends. Germline CDR1 LGHNA, CDR2 YSLEER. CDR3: CASSPGDRSYEQYV. For the CDR3, the DNA is TGCGCCAGCAGCCCCGGGGACCGATCCTACGAGCAGTACGTC.

The table lists this clonotype with a few counts. The rearrangement joins TRBV5-8 to TRBJ2-3; 10 bases are a match to TRBD2. In germline, CDR1 is SGHTS, CDR2 YDEGEE. Germline trimming cut 0 bases from V and 2 bases from J; bases unmatched to any gene: 3. There are 16 residues in the CDR3. In DNA form, the CDR3 reads TGTGCCAGCAGCTTGGGCGGACTAGCGGTCACAGATACGCAGTATTTT. Translation: CASSLGGLAVTDTQYF.

This clonotype appeared many times. The chain couples TRBV9 to TRBJ2-7; D is possibly TRBD1 (5 bases). Germline values: CDR1 SGDLS, CDR2 YYNGEE. CDR3 length: 17 amino acids. Trimming left V 4 bases short and J 2 bases short, with 22 bases between. DNA of the CDR3: TGTGCCAGCAGCCCCGGTGCTAAAAGGACATTACCCTACGAGCAGTACTTC. Translating gives CASSPGAKRTLPYEQYF.

The genes are TRBV7-3 and TRBJ2-1; 7 bases line up with TRBD1. The V segment lost 4 bases and the J segment 5 bases; nucleotides outside the gene matches: 2. The CDR3 has 13 residues. Germline CDR1 and CDR2: SGHTA and FQGTGA. In nucleotides, the CDR3 is TGTGCCAGCAGCTCGGACAGGAACAATGAGCAGTTCTTC. It is translated as CASSSDRNNEQFF.

This clonotype was seen at least ten times. This chain joins TRBV7-3 and TRBJ2-1; TRBD2 agrees at 13 bases. Germline assignment: CDR1 SGHTA and CDR2 FQGTGA. V was clipped by 5 bases and J by 5 bases; unmatched bases: 3. CDR3 length equals 15 residues. CDR3 nucleotides: TGTGCCAGCAGCCAGGGACTAGCGGGGAACAATGAGCAGTTCTTC. It translates to CASSQGLAGNNEQFF.

This clonotype appeared a few times. The chain is built from TRBV28 and TRBJ2-7; TRBD1 aligns across 7 bases. Trimming at V came to 3 bases and at J to 3 bases, leaving 11 bases not matched to a gene. CDR1 is MDHEN, CDR2 SYDVKM, per germline. There are 16 residues in the CDR3. Here the CDR3 reads CASSLAPGTAHYEQYF. CDR3 nucleotides: TGTGCCAGCAGTTTGGCGCCCGGGACAGCCCACTACGAGCAGTACTTC.

This clonotype occurred a few times. J is TRBJ2-1 and V is TRBV6-1; D call uncertain. There are 11 residues in the CDR3. Per the germline V gene, CDR1 is MNHNS and CDR2 is SASEGT. Trimming removed 8 bases at V and 4 bases at J, with 6 bases between. The DNA of the CDR3 is TGTGCCAGCTGCTTTTACAATGAGCAGTTCTTC. It specifies CASCFYNEQFF.

This clonotype was seen at least ten times. J is TRBJ2-1 and V is TRBV4-2, with no clear D. V lost 0 bases and J lost 6, with 12 bases in between. CDR1 is LGHNA and CDR2 is YNFKEQ in the germline V gene. The CDR3 runs to 15 residues. CDR3 coding DNA: TGTGCCAGCAGCCAAGAGTATAGCAGCCCCAATGAGCAGTTCTTC. Translated: CASSQEYSSPNEQFF.

This clonotype was counted ten times or more. Written as DNA, the CDR3 is TGTGCCAGCAGCCGTAGCGGGAGCTACGAGCAGTACGTC. This encodes CASSRSGSYEQYV. This chain uses TRBV28 with TRBJ2-7; the match to TRBD2 covers 9 bases. Unmatched junction bases numbered 3, after V lost 6 bases and J lost 3 bases. This CDR3 spans 13 amino acids. Looked up from germline, CDR1 is MDHEN and CDR2 is SYDVKM.

V gene TRBV7-8 combines with J gene TRBJ1-5; 7 bases are shared with TRBD1. The CDR3 runs to 15 residues. The germline CDR1 and CDR2 sequences are SGHVS and FQNEAQ. V trimming: 2 bases; J trimming: 7 bases; junction bases outside the gene matches: 8. In DNA, the CDR3 is TGTGCCAGCAGCTTAACCCAATACAGGGGCCAGCCCCAGCATTTT. Protein sequence: CASSLTQYRGQPQHF.